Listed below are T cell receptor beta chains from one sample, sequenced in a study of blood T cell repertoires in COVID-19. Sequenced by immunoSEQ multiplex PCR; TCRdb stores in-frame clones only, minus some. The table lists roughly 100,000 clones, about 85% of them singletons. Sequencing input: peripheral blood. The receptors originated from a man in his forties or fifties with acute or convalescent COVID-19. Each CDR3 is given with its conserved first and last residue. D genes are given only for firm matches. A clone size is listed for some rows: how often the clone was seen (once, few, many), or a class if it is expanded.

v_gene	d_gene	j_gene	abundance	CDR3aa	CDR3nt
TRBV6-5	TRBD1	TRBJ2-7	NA	CASRLTGGHEQYF	TGTGCCAGCAGACTGACAGGGGGCCACGAGCAGTACTTC
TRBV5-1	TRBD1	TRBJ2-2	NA	CASSWQGTGATGELFF	TGCGCCAGCAGCTGGCAGGGGACAGGGGCCACCGGGGAGCTGTTTTTT
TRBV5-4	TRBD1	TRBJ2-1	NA	CASSSRTGGFNEQFF	TGTGCCAGCAGCTCCCGGACAGGGGGGTTCAATGAGCAGTTCTTC
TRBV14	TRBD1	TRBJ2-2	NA	CASSQETGLGRELFF	TGTGCCAGCAGCCAGGAGACAGGGCTTGGCAGGGAGCTGTTTTTT
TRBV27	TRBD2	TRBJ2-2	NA	CASSSAGGSGELFF	TGTGCCAGCAGTTCAGCGGGGGGGTCCGGGGAGCTGTTTTTT
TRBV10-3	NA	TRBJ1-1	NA	CATVSGSADGEAFF	TGTGCCACCGTGAGTGGCTCGGCGGATGGTGAAGCTTTCTTT
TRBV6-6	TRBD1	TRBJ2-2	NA	CASSPIQLTGRTGELFF	TGTGCCAGCAGTCCGATTCAGTTGACAGGGCGAACCGGGGAGCTGTTTTTT
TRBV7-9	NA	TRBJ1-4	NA	CASSQGTPNEKLFF	TGTGCCAGCAGCCAGGGGACACCGAATGAAAAACTGTTTTTT
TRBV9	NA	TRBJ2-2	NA	CASSVEPGTNTGELFF	TGTGCCAGCAGCGTAGAACCGGGAACGAACACCGGGGAGCTGTTTTTT
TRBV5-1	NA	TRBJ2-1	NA	CASSSPGLAGNNEQFF	TGCGCCAGCAGCTCTCCTGGGCTAGCCGGGAACAATGAGCAGTTCTTC
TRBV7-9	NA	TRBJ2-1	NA	CASSPTTYNEQFF	TGTGCCAGCAGCCCCACGACTTACAATGAGCAGTTCTTC
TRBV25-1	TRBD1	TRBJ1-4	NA	CASRPSGQGAREKLFF	TGTGCCAGCAGACCCTCCGGACAGGGGGCGCGGGAAAAACTGTTTTTT
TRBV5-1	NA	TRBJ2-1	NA	CASSFGGNSYNEQFF	TGCGCCAGCAGCTTTGGCGGGAATTCGTACAATGAGCAGTTCTTC
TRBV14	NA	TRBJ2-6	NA	CASSQDRGANVLTF	TGTGCCAGCAGCCAAGATCGGGGGGCCAACGTCCTGACTTTC
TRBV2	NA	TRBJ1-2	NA	CASSVNQGPLYGYTF	TGTGCCAGCAGTGTCAATCAGGGGCCCCTCTATGGCTACACCTTC
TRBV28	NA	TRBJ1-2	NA	CASSLGPNGYTF	TGTGCCAGCAGTTTAGGGCCTAATGGCTACACCTTC
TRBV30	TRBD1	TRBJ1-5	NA	CAWSSAGGRAQPQHF	TGTGCCTGGAGTTCTGCAGGGGGTCGAGCTCAGCCCCAGCATTTT
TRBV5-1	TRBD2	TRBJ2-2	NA	CASSLKTSGSGTGELFF	TGCGCCAGCAGCTTAAAGACTAGCGGGAGTGGGACCGGGGAGCTGTTTTTT
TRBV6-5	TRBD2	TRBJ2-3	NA	CASSYSTSGGTDTQYF	TGTGCCAGCAGTTACAGTACTAGCGGGGGCACAGATACGCAGTATTTT
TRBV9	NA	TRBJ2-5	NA	CASSVAGGRQETQYF	TGTGCCAGCAGCGTAGCGGGGGGCCGACAAGAGACCCAGTACTTC
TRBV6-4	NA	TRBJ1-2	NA	CASSAETGTQYGYTF	TGTGCCAGCAGTGCCGAAACCGGGACACAATATGGCTACACCTTC
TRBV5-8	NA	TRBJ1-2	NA	CASSWDSYYGYTF	TGTGCCAGCAGCTGGGACTCTTACTATGGCTACACCTTC
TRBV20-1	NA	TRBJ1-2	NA	CSAGGDYGYTF	TGCAGTGCAGGGGGAGATTATGGCTACACCTTC
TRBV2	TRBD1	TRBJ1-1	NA	CASSGQGIGAFF	TGTGCCAGCAGTGGACAGGGGATAGGAGCTTTCTTT
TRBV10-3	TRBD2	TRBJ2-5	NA	CAISEFASGYQETQYF	TGTGCCATCAGTGAGTTTGCTAGCGGGTACCAAGAGACCCAGTACTTC
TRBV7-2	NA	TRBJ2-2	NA	CASSSTGGVGELFF	TGTGCCAGCAGCTCCACTGGGGGCGTCGGGGAGCTGTTTTTT
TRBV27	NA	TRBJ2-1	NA	CATTILSAISHTKYNEQFF	TGTGCCACAACTATTCTGTCCGCCATAAGCCACACGAAGTACAATGAGCAGTTCTTC
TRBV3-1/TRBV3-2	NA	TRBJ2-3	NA	CASSQDIGDRAQYF	TGTGCCAGCAGCCAAGATATAGGGGATAGAGCGCAGTATTTT
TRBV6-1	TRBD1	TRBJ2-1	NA	CASSELRQGEQFF	TGTGCCAGCAGTGAACTTAGACAGGGTGAGCAGTTCTTC
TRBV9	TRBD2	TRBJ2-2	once	CASSVGRRAGGGLAPLNGELFF	TGTGCCAGCAGCGTAGGACGTAGGGCCGGCGGGGGACTAGCACCACTTAACGGGGAGCTGTTTTTT
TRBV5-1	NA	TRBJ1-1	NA	CASSLNGEYTEAFF	TGCGCCAGCAGCTTAAACGGGGAATACACTGAAGCTTTCTTT
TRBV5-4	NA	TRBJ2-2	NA	CASSLAGMSTGELFF	TGTGCCAGCAGCTTGGCCGGGATGTCCACCGGGGAGCTGTTTTTT
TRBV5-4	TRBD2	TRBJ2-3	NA	CASSFPQAAGGADTQYF	TGTGCCAGCAGCTTCCCCCAGGCAGCGGGAGGAGCAGATACGCAGTATTTT
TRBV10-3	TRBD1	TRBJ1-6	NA	CAIRDDRGRYSPLHF	TGTGCCATCCGAGATGACAGGGGGCGATATTCACCCCTCCACTTT
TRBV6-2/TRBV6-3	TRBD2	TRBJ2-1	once	CASSPTKDSGIRSEQFF	TGTGCCAGCAGTCCCACCAAGGATAGCGGGATTCGCAGTGAGCAGTTCTTC
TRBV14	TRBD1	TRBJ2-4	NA	CASSQQDRGFIQYF	TGTGCCAGCAGCCAACAGGACAGGGGATTCATTCAGTACTTC
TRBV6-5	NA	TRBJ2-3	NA	CASGDTDTQYF	TGTGCCAGCGGAGACACAGATACGCAGTATTTT
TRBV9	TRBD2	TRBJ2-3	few	CASSVTSGGPLSTDTQYF	TGTGCCAGCAGCGTGACTAGCGGGGGGCCCCTAAGCACAGATACGCAGTATTTT
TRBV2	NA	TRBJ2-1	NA	CASTPAGLDSSYNEQFF	TGTGCCAGCACTCCAGCGGGCCTAGACAGCTCCTACAATGAGCAGTTCTTC
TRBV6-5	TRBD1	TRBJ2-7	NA	CASSRDREIVYEQYF	TGTGCCAGCAGTCGGGACAGGGAGATCGTCTACGAGCAGTACTTC
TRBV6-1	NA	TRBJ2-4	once	CASSDRSSGGAKNIQYF	TGTGCCAGCAGTGACCGCTCCTCCGGGGGAGCCAAAAACATTCAGTACTTC
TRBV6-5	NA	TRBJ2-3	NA	CASSYEGVGARMQYF	TGTGCCAGCAGTTACGAGGGGGTGGGGGCCAGAATGCAGTATTTT
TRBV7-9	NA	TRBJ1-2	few	CASSLQGPYGYTF	TGTGCCAGCAGCTTACAGGGTCCCTATGGCTACACCTTC
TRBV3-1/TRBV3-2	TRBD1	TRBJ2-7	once	CASSPTGTGGEQYF	TGTGCCAGCAGCCCGACCGGGACAGGGGGGGAGCAGTACTTC
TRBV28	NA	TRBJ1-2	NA	CASSTVGYWNYGYTF	TGTGCCAGCAGCACGGTGGGCTATTGGAACTATGGCTACACCTTC
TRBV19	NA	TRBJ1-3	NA	CASSTGQSVSGNTIYF	TGTGCCAGTAGTACCGGACAGTCCGTATCTGGAAACACCATATATTTT
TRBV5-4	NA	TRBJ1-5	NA	CASSAGANQPQHF	TGTGCCAGCAGCGCAGGGGCCAATCAGCCCCAGCATTTT
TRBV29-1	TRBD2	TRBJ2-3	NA	CSVGTSGGSTDTQYF	TGCAGCGTTGGGACTAGCGGGGGTAGCACAGATACGCAGTATTTT
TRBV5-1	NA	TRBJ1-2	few	CASSLEGDYGYTF	TGCGCCAGCAGCTTGGAAGGGGACTATGGCTACACCTTC
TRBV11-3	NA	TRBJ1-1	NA	CASSLDNLGTEAFF	TGTGCCAGCAGCCTAGACAACCTCGGTACTGAAGCTTTCTTT
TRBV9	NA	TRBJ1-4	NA	CASSSTGVATNEKLFF	TGTGCCAGCAGCTCGACCGGGGTTGCAACTAATGAAAAACTGTTTTTT
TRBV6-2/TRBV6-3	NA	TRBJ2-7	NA	CASSFFTGVGDEQYF	TGTGCCAGCAGTTTTTTTACGGGAGTCGGGGACGAGCAGTACTTC